The next 8 T cell receptor beta chains were all read from a single sample in a study of early T cells in non-severe SARS-CoV-2 infection. Via MiXCR, TCRdb re-called the 5' RACE reads, giving one row per CDR3 protein. This sample has about 55,000 distinct CDR3 sequences, with under 15% found just once. Sequencing was carried out using whole blood. These receptors were taken from an adult who was a healthcare worker with PCR-confirmed SARS-CoV-2 infection or an uninfected control (not recorded which).

This clonotype was recorded many times. V gene TRBV27 combines with J gene TRBJ2-5, with D possibly being TRBD1 or TRBD2 (6 bases each). V dropped 5 bases and J dropped 5 bases, with 18 bases sitting between them. CDR1 and CDR2 from the germline V gene are MNHEY and SMNVEV (reference sequence). The CDR3 is 15 amino acids. As DNA, the CDR3 is TGTGCCAGCAGTCCCGGGGGCCGAAGTGGGGAGACCCAGTACTTC. Translation gives CASSPGGRSGETQYF.

This clonotype has at least ten counts. The chain couples TRBV27 to TRBJ2-7, with D possibly being TRBD1 (6 bases). V was pared by 4 bases and J by 2 bases, with 15 bases between. This CDR3 has 15 amino acids. CDR1 and CDR2 (germline): MNHEY, SMNVEV (reference sequence). For the CDR3, the DNA is TGTGCCAGCAGTTGGGGCCCGGGACAAACCTACGAGCAGTACTTC. Protein product: CASSWGPGQTYEQYF.

The gene calls are TRBV14 and TRBJ2-1; D is uncertain. This CDR3 is built from 16 residues. The germline V gene encodes CDR1 SGHDN and CDR2 FVKESK. The ends were cut back, 4 bases at V and 0 bases at J, with 13 bases in the middle. The CDR3, as DNA: TGTGCCAGCAGCCTGCGCCGACTGGCCTCCTACAATGAGCAGTTCTTC. Translation: CASSLRRLASYNEQFF.

The table lists this clonotype with a few counts. The V call is TRBV20-1, the J call TRBJ2-7, with D maybe TRBD2 (6 bases). Trimming removed 1 base at V and 3 bases at J, with 19 bases between. This CDR3 has 16 residues. Germline CDR1 DFQATT, CDR2 SNEGSKA (reference sequence). For the CDR3, the DNA is TGCAGTGCTAGAGTTATTGGGGGGACGCTGGGCTACGAGCAGTACTTC. Translated: CSARVIGGTLGYEQYF.

There are a few counts of this clonotype. The chain uses TRBV12-3 or TRBV12-4 and TRBJ2-1; 9 bases map to TRBD2. This CDR3 is built from 14 residues. Trimming cost V 4 bases and J 8 bases; bases outside gene matches: 6. Here the CDR3 reads CASSWAGGFDEQFF. The DNA for the CDR3 is TGTGCCAGCAGTTGGGCGGGGGGGTTCGATGAGCAGTTCTTC.

The chain uses TRBV29-1 and TRBJ1-2; D unresolved. Trimming took 5 bases from V and 0 from J, leaving 4 bases between them. Germline lookup yields CDR1 SQVTM and CDR2 ANQGSEA. The CDR3 is 11 amino acids. The CDR3 spells CSVQANYGYTF. CDR3 DNA: TGCAGCGTTCAAGCTAACTATGGCTACACCTTC.

This clonotype was counted ten times or more. This chain joins TRBV18 and TRBJ1-5, with 9 bases fitting TRBD1. There are 15 residues in the CDR3. The germline gives CDR1 KGHSH, CDR2 LQKENI. Trimming removed 6 bases from V and 7 bases from J; junction bases left unmatched: 10. CDR3 region: CASSPGQGPGQPQHF. CDR3 sequence (DNA): TGTGCCAGCTCCCCGGGACAGGGCCCCGGGCAGCCCCAGCATTTT.

This clonotype was observed at least ten times. This chain joins TRBV30 and TRBJ1-1; D is ambiguous. Germline CDR1 reads GTSNPN; CDR2 reads SVGIG (reference sequence). V lost 3 bases to trimming and J lost 8 bases, with 13 bases between them. The CDR3 has 12 residues. CDR3 DNA: TGTGCCTGGAGAGTGGACCCGGGGGAAGCTTTCTTT. Translation gives CAWRVDPGEAFF.